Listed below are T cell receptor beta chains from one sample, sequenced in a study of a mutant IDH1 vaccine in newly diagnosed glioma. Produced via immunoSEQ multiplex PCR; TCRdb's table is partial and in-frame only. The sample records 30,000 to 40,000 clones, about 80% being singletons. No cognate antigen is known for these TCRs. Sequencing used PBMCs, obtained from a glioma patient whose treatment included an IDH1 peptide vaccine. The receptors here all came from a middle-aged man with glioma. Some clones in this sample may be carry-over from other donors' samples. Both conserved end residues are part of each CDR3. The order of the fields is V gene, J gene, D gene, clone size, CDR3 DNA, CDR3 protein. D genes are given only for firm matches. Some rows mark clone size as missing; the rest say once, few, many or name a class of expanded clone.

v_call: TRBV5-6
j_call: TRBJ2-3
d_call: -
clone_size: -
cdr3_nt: TGTGCCAGCAGCGTCCTAGCTCCCGGCGGAGGTACGCAGTATTTT
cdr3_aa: CASSVLAPGGGTQYF

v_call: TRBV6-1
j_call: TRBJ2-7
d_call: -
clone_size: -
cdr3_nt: TGTGCCAGCAGAATAGGACTCGGCGAGCAGTACTTC
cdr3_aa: CASRIGLGEQYF

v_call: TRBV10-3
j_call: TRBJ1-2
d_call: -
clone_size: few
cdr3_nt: TGTGCCATCAGTGATAGGCAGGAGTATGGCTACACCTTC
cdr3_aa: CAISDRQEYGYTF

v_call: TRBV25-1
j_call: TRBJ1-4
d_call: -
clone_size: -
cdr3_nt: TGTGCCAGCAGTGAGGCGGGGTCGGGTGAAAAACTGTTTTTT
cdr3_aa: CASSEAGSGEKLFF

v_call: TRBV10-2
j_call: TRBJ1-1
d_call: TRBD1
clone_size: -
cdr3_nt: TGCGCCAGCAGTGACCACGACAGGGGGGCTGAAGCTTTCTTT
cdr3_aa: CASSDHDRGAEAFF

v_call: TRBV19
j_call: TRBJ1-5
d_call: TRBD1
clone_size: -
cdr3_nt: TGTGCCAGTAGTACCCCGCCCTTTTTACAGGGGTTCAATCAGCCCCAGCATTTT
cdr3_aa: CASSTPPFLQGFNQPQHF

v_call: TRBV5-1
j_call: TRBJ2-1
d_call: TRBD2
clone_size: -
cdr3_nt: TGCGCCAGCAGCCCGGGACTAGCGGGGGGCCTTAACAATGAGCAGTTCTTC
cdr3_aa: CASSPGLAGGLNNEQFF

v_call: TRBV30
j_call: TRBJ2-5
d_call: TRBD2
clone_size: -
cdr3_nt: TGTGCCTGGAGTCGGGAGGGGGGCGAGACCCAGTACTTC
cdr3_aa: CAWSREGGETQYF

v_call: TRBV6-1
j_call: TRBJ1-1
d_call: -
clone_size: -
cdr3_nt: TGTGCCAGCAGCCAGGGCCTTTTGTGGGCTGAAGCTTTCTTT
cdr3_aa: CASSQGLLWAEAFF

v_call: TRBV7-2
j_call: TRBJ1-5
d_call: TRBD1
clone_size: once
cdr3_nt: TGTGCCAGCAGCTCGGGACAGGGCCGGAATCAGCCCCAGCATTTT
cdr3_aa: CASSSGQGRNQPQHF

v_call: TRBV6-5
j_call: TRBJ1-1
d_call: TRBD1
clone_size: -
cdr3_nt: TGTGCCAGCAGTACGGGACAGCGAGAAGCTTTCTTT
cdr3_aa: CASSTGQREAFF

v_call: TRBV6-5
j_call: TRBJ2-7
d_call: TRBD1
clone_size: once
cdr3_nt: TGTGCCAGCAGATCCGCCGGGACAGCTGACTACGAGCAGTACTTC
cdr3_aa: CASRSAGTADYEQYF

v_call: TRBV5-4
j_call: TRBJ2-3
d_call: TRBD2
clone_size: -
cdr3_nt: TGTGCCAGCAGCCCGCGGCGGGGAGGGGTCACAGATACGCAGTATTTT
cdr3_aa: CASSPRRGGVTDTQYF

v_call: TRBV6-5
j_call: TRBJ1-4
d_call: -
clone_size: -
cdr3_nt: TGTGCCAGCAGGGGTCCTGGGGAGGAAAAACTGTTTTTT
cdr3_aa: CASRGPGEEKLFF

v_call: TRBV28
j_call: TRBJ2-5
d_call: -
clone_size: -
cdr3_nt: TGTGCCAGCACGGGGAATGAGGAGACCCAGTACTTC
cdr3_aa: CASTGNEETQYF

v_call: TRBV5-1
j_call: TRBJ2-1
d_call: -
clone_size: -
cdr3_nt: TGCGCCAGCAGCTCCGAATCGGGACGGCTCTACAATGAGCAGTTCTTC
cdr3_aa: CASSSESGRLYNEQFF

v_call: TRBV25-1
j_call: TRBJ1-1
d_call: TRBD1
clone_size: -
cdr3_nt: TGTGCCAGCAGTGACGGAACCAGGGGGGACACTGAAGCTTTCTTT
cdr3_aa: CASSDGTRGDTEAFF

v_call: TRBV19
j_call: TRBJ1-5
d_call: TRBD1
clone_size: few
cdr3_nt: TGTGCCAGTAGTAAGGCCGGGACAGGGGTAAATAATCAGCCCCAGCATTTT
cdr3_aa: CASSKAGTGVNNQPQHF

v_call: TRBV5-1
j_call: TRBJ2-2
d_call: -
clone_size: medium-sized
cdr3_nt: TGCGCCAGCAGCTTGAGTACCCTAGCCACCGGGGAGCTGTTTTTT
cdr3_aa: CASSLSTLATGELFF

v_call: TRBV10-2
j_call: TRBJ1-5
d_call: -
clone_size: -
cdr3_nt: TGCGCCAGCAGTCTGAGGCGGGGGGCAAAGCAGCCCCAGCATTTT
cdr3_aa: CASSLRRGAKQPQHF

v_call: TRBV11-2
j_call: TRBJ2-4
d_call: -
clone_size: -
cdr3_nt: TGTGCCAGCAGCTTAGTGGGCGGCGGGTCTAAAAACATTCAGTACTTC
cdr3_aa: CASSLVGGGSKNIQYF

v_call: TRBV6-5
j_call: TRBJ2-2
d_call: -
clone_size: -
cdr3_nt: TGTGCCTGCAGAAAGCCGAGGTCCGGGGAGCTGTTTTTT
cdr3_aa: CACRKPRSGELFF

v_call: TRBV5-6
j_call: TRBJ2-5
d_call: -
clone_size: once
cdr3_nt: TGTGCCAGCAGCTTGGTAAACTATGAAGAGACCCAGTACTTC
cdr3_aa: CASSLVNYEETQYF

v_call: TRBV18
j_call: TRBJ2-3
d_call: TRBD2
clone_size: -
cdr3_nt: TGTGCCAGCTCACTCGGACTAGCGACAGATACGCAGTATTTT
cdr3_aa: CASSLGLATDTQYF

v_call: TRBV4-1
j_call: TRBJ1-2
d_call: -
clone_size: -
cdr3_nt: TGCGCCAGCAGCCAAGATGCCGGGGCCGGCTACACCTTC
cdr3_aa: CASSQDAGAGYTF

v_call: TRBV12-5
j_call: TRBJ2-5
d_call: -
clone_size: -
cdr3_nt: TGTGCTAGTGGGTGGAGGGAGGAGACCCAGTACTTC
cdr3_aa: CASGWREETQYF

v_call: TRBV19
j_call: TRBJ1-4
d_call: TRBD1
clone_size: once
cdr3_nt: TGTGCCAGTAGTATATCGACAGGGCGATCGGAAAAACTGTTTTTT
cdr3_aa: CASSISTGRSEKLFF

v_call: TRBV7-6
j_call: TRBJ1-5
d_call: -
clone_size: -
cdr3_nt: TGTGCCAGCAGCCCCAACGCTGGTAGCAATCAGCCCCAGCATTTT
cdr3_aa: CASSPNAGSNQPQHF

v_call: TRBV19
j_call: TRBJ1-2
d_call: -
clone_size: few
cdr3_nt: TGTGCCAGTAGTAAGGGCAGACCCTATGGCTACACCTTC
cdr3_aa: CASSKGRPYGYTF

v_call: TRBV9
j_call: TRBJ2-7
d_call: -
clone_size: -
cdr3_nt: TGTGCCAGCAGCGTAGGGGGGACCCTTGACGAGCAGTACTTC
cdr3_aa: CASSVGGTLDEQYF

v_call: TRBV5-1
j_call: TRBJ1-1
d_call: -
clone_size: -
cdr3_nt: TGCGCCAGCACCAGGGGAGCCAGGGATACTGAAGCTTTCTTT
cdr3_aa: CASTRGARDTEAFF

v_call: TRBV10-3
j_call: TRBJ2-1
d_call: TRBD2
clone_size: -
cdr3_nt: TGTGCCATCAGCCTCGGGGGGGGCTACAATGAGCAGTTCTTC
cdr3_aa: CAISLGGGYNEQFF

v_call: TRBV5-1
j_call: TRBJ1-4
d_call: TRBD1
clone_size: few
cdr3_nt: TGCGCCAGCAGCTTCCCGGGACAGCATGAAAAACTGTTTTTT
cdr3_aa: CASSFPGQHEKLFF

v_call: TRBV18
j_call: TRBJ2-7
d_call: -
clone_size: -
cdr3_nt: TGTGCCAGCTCACCCGATTGGTCGGGGGAGCAGTACTTC
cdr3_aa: CASSPDWSGEQYF

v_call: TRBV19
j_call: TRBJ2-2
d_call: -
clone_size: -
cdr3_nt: TGTGCCAGTAGTATGTCCCGGGGTCTATGGACCGGGGAGCTGTTTTTT
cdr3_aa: CASSMSRGLWTGELFF

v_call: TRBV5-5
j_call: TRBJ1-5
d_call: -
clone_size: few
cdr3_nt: TGTGCCAGCAGCTTAACGTCTGACAATCAGCCCCAGCATTTT
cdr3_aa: CASSLTSDNQPQHF

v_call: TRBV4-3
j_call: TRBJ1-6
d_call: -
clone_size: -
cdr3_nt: TGCGCCAGCAGCCAAGTTAACGAGAATTCACCCCTCCACTTT
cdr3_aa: CASSQVNENSPLHF

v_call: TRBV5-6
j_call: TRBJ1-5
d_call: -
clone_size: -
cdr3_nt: TGTGCCAGCAGCTTGGGCAGGGGAGTTGTTCAGCCCCAGCATTTT
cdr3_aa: CASSLGRGVVQPQHF

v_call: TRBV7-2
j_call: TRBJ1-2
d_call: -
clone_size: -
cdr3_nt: TGTGCCAGCAGCTTAAATCAGGTCGGCTATGGCTACACCTTC
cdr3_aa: CASSLNQVGYGYTF

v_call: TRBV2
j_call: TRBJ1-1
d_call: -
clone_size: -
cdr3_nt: TGTGCCAGCAGTGAACAGGCCGGGAACACTGAAGCTTTCTTT
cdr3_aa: CASSEQAGNTEAFF

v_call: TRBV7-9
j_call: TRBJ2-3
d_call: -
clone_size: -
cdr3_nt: TGTGCCAGCAGCTACCGCCGGCGGATGGCAGATACGCAGTATTTT
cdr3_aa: CASSYRRRMADTQYF

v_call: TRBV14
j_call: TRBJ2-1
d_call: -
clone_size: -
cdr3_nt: TGTGCCAGCAGCCAAGACCTGTGGGCCTACAATGAGCAGTTCTTC
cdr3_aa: CASSQDLWAYNEQFF

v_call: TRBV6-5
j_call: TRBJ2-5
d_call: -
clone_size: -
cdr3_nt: TGTGCCAGCAGAACGGGACGCAGGGTAGGAGAGACCCAGTACTTC
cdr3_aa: CASRTGRRVGETQYF

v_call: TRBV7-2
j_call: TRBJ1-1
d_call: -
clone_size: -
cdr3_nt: TGTGCCAGCAGCTTGGACACGAACACTGAAGCTTTCTTT
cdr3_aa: CASSLDTNTEAFF

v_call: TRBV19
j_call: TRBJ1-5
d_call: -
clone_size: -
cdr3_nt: TGTGCCAGTAGTGTAGGGGAGAATCAGCCCCAGCATTTT
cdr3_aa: CASSVGENQPQHF

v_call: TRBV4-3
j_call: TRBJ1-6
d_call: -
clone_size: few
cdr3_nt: TGCGCCAGCAGCCAGGACCGTTCGAATTCACCCCTCCACTTT
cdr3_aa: CASSQDRSNSPLHF

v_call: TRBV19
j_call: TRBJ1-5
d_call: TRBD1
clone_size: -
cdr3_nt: TGTGCCAGTAGTTCCTACCTGGGACAGGGTAGCCAGCCCCAGCATTTT
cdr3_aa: CASSSYLGQGSQPQHF

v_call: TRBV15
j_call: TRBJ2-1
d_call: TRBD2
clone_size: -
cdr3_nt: TGTGCCACCAGCAGAGATCCGCTAGCGGGGACCTACAATGAGCAGTTCTTC
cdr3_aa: CATSRDPLAGTYNEQFF

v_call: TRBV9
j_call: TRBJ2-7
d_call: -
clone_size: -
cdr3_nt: TGTGCCAGCAGCGTAGGATCGGACCCCCGCGAGCAGTACTTC
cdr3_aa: CASSVGSDPREQYF

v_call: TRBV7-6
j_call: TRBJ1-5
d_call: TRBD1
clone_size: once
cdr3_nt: TGTGCCAGCAGCTCTAGACAGGGTAGGGGTCAGCCCCAGCATTTT
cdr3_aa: CASSSRQGRGQPQHF

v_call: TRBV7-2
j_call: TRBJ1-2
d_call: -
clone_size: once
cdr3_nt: TGTGCCAGCAGCTTCCCGGGGAAAGGAAACCTGGGGCATGGCTACACCTTC
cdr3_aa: CASSFPGKGNLGHGYTF

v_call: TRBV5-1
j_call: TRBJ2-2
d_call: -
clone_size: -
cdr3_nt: TGCGCCAGCAGCCCCACTGGGTACTCTTACACCGGGGAGCTGTTTTTT
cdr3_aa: CASSPTGYSYTGELFF

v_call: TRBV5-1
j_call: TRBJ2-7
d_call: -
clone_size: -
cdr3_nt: TGCGCCAGCAGCTCCGACTACGAGCAGTACTTC
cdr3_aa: CASSSDYEQYF